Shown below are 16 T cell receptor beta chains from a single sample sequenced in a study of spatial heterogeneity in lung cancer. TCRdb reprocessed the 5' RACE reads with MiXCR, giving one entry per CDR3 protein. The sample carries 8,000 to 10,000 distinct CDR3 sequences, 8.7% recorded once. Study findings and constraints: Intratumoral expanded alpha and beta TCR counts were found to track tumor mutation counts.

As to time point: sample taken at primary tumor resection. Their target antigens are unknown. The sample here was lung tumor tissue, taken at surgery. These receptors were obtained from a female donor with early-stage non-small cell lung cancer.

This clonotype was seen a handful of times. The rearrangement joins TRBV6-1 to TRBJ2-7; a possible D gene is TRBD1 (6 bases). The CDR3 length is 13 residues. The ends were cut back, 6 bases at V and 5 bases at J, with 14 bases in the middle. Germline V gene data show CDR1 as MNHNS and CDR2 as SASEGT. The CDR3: CASRGHGFNEQYF. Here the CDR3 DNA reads TGTGCCAGCAGGGGACACGGATTCAACGAGCAGTACTTC.

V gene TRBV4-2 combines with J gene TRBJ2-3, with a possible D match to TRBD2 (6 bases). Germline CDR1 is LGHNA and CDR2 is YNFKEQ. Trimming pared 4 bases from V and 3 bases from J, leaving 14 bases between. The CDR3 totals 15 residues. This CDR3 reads CASSPGLLETDTQYF. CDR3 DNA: TGTGCCAGCAGCCCTGGACTACTGGAGACAGATACGCAGTATTTT.

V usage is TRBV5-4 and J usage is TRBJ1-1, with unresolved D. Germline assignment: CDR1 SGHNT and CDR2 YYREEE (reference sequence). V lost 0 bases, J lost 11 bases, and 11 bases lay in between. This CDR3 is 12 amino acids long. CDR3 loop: CASSLDSLGAFF. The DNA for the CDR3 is TGTGCCAGCAGCTTGGACAGCTTAGGGGCTTTCTTT.

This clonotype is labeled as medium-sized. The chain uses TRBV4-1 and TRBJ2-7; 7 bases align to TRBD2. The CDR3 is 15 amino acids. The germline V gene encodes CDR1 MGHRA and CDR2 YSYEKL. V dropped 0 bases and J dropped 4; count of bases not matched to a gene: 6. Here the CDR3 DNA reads TGCGCCAGCAGCCAAGACGAGGGGACTATGTACGAGCAGTACTTC. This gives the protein CASSQDEGTMYEQYF.

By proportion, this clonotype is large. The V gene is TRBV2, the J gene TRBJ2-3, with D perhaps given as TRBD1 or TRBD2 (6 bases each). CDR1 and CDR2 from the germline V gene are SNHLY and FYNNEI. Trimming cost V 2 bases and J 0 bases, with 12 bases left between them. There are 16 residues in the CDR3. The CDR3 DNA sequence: TGTGCCAGCAGTGAACTGAGGGGGGCGAGCACAGATACGCAGTATTTT. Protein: CASSELRGASTDTQYF. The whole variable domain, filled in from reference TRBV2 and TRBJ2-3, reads EPEVTQTPSHQVTQMGQEVILRCVPISNHLYFYWYRQILGQKVEFLVSFYNNEISEKSEIFDDQFSVERPDGSNFTLKIRSTKLEDSAMYFCASSELRGASTDTQYFGPGTRLTVL.

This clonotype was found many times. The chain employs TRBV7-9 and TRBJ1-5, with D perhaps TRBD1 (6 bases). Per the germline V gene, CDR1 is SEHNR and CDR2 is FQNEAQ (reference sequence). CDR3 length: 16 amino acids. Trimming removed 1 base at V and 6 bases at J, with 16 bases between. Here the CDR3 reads CASSLGPVQGGQPQHF. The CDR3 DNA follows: TGTGCCAGCAGCTTAGGACCTGTACAGGGCGGTCAGCCCCAGCATTTT.

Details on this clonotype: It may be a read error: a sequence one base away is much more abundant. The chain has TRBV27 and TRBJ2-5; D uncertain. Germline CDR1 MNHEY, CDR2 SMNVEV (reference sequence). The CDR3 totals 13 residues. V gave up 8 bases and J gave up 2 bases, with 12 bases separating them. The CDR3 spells CASGRSTQETQYF. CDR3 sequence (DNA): TGTGCCAGCGGCCGGAGTACACAAGAGACCCAGTACTTC.

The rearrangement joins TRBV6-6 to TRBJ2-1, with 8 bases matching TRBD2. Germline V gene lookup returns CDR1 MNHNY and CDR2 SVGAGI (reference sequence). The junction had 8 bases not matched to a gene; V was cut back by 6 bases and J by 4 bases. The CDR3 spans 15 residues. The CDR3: CASSHFGGAYNEQFF. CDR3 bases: TGTGCCAGCAGCCATTTCGGGGGGGCGTACAATGAGCAGTTCTTC.

CDR3 coding DNA: TGTGCTACCCAGTGGGTCCGGAACACTGAAGCTTTCTTT. Protein sequence: CATQWVRNTEAFF. This sequence joins TRBV2 and TRBJ1-1; D remains ambiguous. The CDR3 runs 13 residues. CDR1 and CDR2 (germline): SNHLY, FYNNEI.

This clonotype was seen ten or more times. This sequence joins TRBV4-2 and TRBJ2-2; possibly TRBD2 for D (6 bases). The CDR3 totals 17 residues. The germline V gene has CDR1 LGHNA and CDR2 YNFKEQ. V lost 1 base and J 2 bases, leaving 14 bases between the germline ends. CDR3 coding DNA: TGTGCCAGCAGCCAAGGGGATTGGACTACCAACACCGGGGAGCTGTTTTTT. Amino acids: CASSQGDWTTNTGELFF.

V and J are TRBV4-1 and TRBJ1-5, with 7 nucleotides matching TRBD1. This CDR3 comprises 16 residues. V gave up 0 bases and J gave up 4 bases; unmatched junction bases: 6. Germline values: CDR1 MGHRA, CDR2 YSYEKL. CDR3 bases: TGCGCCAGCAGCCAAGAGGGGACAGTGCGTAATCAGCCCCAGCATTTT. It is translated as CASSQEGTVRNQPQHF.

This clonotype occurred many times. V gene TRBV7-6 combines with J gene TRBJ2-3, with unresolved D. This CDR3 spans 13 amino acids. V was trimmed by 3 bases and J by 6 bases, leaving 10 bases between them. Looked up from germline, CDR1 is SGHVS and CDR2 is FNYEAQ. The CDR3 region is CASSFSRGDTQYF. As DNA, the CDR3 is TGTGCCAGCAGCTTTAGCCGTGGGGATACGCAGTATTTT.

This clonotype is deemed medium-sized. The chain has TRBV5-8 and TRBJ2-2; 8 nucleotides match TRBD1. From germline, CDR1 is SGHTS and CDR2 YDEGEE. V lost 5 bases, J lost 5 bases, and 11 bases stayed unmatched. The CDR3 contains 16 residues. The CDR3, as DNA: TGTGCCAGCAGGCCTCAGGGGGCGAAGTGGACCGGGGAGCTGTTTTTT. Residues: CASRPQGAKWTGELFF. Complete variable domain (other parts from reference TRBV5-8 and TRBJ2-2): EAGVTQSPTHLIKTRGQQATLRCSPISGHTSVYWYQQALGLGLQFLLWYDEGEERNRGNFPPRFSGRQFPNYSSELNVNALELEDSALYLCASRPQGAKWTGELFFGEGSRLTVL.

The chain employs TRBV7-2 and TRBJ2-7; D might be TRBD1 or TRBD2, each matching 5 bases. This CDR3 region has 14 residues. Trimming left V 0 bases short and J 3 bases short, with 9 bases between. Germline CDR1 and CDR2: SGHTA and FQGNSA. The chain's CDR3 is CASSLAGDGYEQYF. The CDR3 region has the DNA TGTGCCAGCAGCTTAGCGGGGGACGGCTACGAGCAGTACTTC.

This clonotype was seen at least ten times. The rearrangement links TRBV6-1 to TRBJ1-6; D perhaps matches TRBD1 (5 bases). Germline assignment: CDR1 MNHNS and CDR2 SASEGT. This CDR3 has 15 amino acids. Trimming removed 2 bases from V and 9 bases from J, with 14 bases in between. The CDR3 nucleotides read TGTGCCAGCAGTGAAATCGGCAGGGAGGGTTCACCCCTCCACTTT. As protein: CASSEIGREGSPLHF.

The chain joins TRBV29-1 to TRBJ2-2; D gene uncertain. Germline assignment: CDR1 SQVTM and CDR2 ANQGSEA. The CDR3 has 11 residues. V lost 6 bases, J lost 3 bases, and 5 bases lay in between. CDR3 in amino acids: CSVSYTGELFF. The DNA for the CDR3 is TGCAGCGTCTCTTACACCGGGGAGCTGTTTTTT.